Reported below is one T cell receptor (beta chain). Its target is not known. TCRdb reprocessed the 5' RACE reads and stores each CDR3 protein as one record, lacking DNA. Recorded here are 300,000 to 350,000 distinct CDR3 sequences; the top ten clones represent 2% to 2.5%. The data derive from a study of monozygotic twins with inflammatory bowel disease. Germline CDR1 and CDR2: SGHKS and YYEKEE (reference sequence). The CDR3 contains 16 residues. Researchers isolated total RNA from whole blood without sorting T cells. Findings of the study overall: Twins with IBD were found to have lower TCRbeta diversity (inverse Simpson) than healthy co-twins.

The sample comprised blood. The TCR was taken from a human donor with ulcerative colitis or Crohn's disease, or a healthy co-twin of an affected twin (not recorded which). The rearrangement joins TRBV5-5 to TRBJ2-1; TCRdb indicates TRBD2, and absent DNA this call remains unverified. The CDR3 loop reads CASSLGGGTTGNEQFF.